The present entry profiles one TCR beta chain with its context. Antigen unknown. This sample was included in a study of cytomegalovirus exposure and HLA in healthy donors. Turning to the study itself: An early data release held around 80 million unique TCRs from HLA-typed donors. Study-level results: A later analysis, which compared TCR beta chains of equal frequency, found the HLA-associated ones more clonally expanded.

The PCR employed 60 Vbeta primers together with 13 Jbeta primers. Sequencing used immunoSEQ multiplex PCR; TCRdb keeps in-frame clones, though not all of them. Among 150,000 or so clones, 84% were seen once, and the ten largest hold about 0.37%. This CDR3 is built from 13 residues. V lost 8 bases, J lost 4 bases, and 17 bases lay in between. Germline V gives CDR1 SQVTM, CDR2 ANQGSEA. The study sampled nominally healthy donors, though unrecorded immune exposures were likely. What was sequenced was PBMCs. The TCR originated in a boy between 2 and 10 years old in good health and CMV-seronegative. The chain employs TRBV29-1 and TRBJ1-2; a weak D match, TRBD1 (6 bases). Here the CDR3 DNA reads TGCAGCCCCAAGGCACAGGGCGCCTATGGCTACACCTTC. Protein: CSPKAQGAYGYTF.